The sequence of this T cell receptor (beta chain) was determined in a study of cytomegalovirus exposure and HLA in healthy donors (dated by TCRdb to 2016 to 2017). Regarding the study in general: In an earlier analysis of around 540 of the donors, 276 Gb of sequence data and approximately 100 million unique TCR beta sequences from 180 million or so T cells were reported. About 280 gigabases of sequencing data and around 88 million unique TCR sequences made up an early release that covered 500 to 650 HLA-typed donors. Of the 300 to 450 genotyped donors, approximately 81% were placed in the genetic ancestry cluster associated with self-reported Caucasian donors. The study was designed to test whether signatures of past pathogen exposure could be identified by cataloging public T cell receptors. Using immunosequencing, the study profiled T cell repertoires from around 670 subjects and related those repertoires to cytomegalovirus serostatus. Besides the first cohort of roughly 640 subjects, a separate validation cohort made up of 120 or so different subjects was used. To predict cytomegalovirus infection status, the study brought together high-throughput TCR immunosequencing, statistical association of individual TCRs with disease status, and machine learning. In a later analysis, previously published TCR beta repertoires from several hundred donors were re-analyzed and high-resolution HLA genotyping was added so that TCR occurrence patterns could be studied. In the later analysis, no new phenotypic data were used to find candidate immune exposures; instead, reliance was placed on TCR beta sequences and their occurrence across donors. An earlier analysis of 587 of the donors applied high-throughput TCR beta sequencing to assess whether each TCR beta V gene segment acted as functional or pseudogenic. Donor age, sex, ethnicity and CMV serostatus were compiled together with the repertoire data. A later genetic analysis used genome-wide SNP genotypes for about three fifths of the roughly 700 donors, treating that subset as a discovery cohort. Every repertoire in the discovery cohort had been generated on one and the same sequencing platform. Both class I and class II loci were covered by HLA typing, at four-digit resolution. Typing coverage differed by locus: A, B, C, DRB1 and DQB1 were typed in about 629-640 donors, DQA1 in about 550, DPA1 in roughly 590, and DPB1 in just under 480. Roughly 5 DR-DQ haplotypes were treated as single units for association and clustering because of strong linkage in the cohort. Across about 370 genotyped donors of the cohort, an average of approximately 220,000 unique TCR beta nucleotide sequences per donor were sequenced, and approximately 19% of those sequences were non-productive.

Overall study results and their limits: In a later genetic analysis, fewer N-insertions in productive TCRs were reported among donors in an Asian-associated ancestry cluster than the roughly 700-donor mean. Some IMGT-functional V segments, including TRBV6-2 and TRBV6-3, could not be distinguished by the 87-base-pair reads and were therefore excluded. In vitro tests confirmed that three of the cytomegalovirus-associated TCR beta chains recognize cytomegalovirus antigens. Across donors, most TCR sequences were observed very rarely, whereas some public TCRs were present in many individuals. At a false discovery rate of 0.05, a later analysis linked around 15,000 TCR beta sequences to specific HLA alleles. In this cohort, only TCR beta chains were sequenced, and detectable features were limited by the absence of alpha or paired-chain data. Linkage disequilibrium might explain the correlated functional status among segregating V segments, but an unknown experimental factor could not be ruled out. The study listed 150 to 200 TCR beta chains as associated with cytomegalovirus. Broadly in line with IMGT annotations, most TCR beta V segments showed up in productive rearrangements about 87% or about 30% of the time in an earlier analysis of a few hundred of the donors. Strong co-occurrence of HLA alleles, especially DR and DQ, made assigning TCR associations to individual alleles difficult. A later analysis found that HLA-associated TCR beta chains were more clonally expanded and had lower generation probabilities than equally common non-associated chains. According to a later analysis, most CMV-associated TCR beta chains appeared to be HLA-restricted, and the HLA associations seemed to be driven largely by CMV exposure. The classifier was reported to diagnose cytomegalovirus status with high specificity and sensitivity in both the original and validation cohorts. Roughly 17 rarely observed V segments, including chromosome 9 orphons, were excluded from the earlier analysis of almost 600 of the donors because counts were too low. Presence/absence analyses assumed roughly uniform sequencing depth across donors, an assumption that may not hold. According to the authors, the approach could potentially be generalized to other disease states and immunological phenotypes. Because HLA typing was unavailable for some donors at each locus, only the typed subset was used in association tests. A later analysis reported that several top co-occurrence clusters appeared linked to parvovirus B19, influenza, CMV and Epstein-Barr virus. According to a later analysis, TCR association rates differed among HLA loci, with DRB1 alleles showing the most associated TCRs and HLA-C alleles showing the fewest. A further reported finding was that TCR beta sequences accurately predicted the HLA-A and HLA-B alleles for most subjects in the first cohort. The only immune exposure information available for the cohort was CMV serostatus. A group of highly shared sequence variants was considered likely to be a technical artifact of the sequencing pipeline. In a later genetic analysis, a missense DCLRE1C variant was associated with V-gene and J-gene trimming of TCR beta chains, and the association was replicated in an independent cohort.

In total, 600 or so healthy bone marrow donors made up the cohort. All cohort members were sampled while nominally healthy, although unrecorded immune exposures were likely present. The donor tested CMV seropositive and was one of the 289 seropositive cohort members. Each donor provided a peripheral blood sample, and peripheral blood mononuclear cells were used for TCR beta sequencing. Genomic DNA was extracted from the blood cell samples with the Qiagen DNeasy Blood Extraction Kit. As regards this clone: Its antigen specificity is not known. Base qualities are not provided; no much larger clone lies one nucleotide away.

To prepare the library, the immunoSEQ multiplex PCR assay was applied. The multiplex PCR relied on a mix of 60 forward primers for TCR Vbeta segments and 13 reverse primers for TCR Jbeta segments. Amplification of the CDR3 region of rearranged TCR beta genes was performed with a multiplex PCR assay on genomic DNA. Amplified TCR beta libraries were sequenced as 87-base-pair reads on the Illumina HiSeq System. The paper's data handling went like this. A later analysis tallied around 80 million unique TCR beta chains across the 700 or so repertoires, and about 10 million of those chains were shared by two or more donors. To remove PCR and sequencing errors, raw reads were error-corrected and collapsed into unique sequences using a nearest-neighbor algorithm that merged closely related sequences. V, D and J gene segments were assigned by aligning CDR3 sequences to IMGT reference sequences. Each retained sequence needed at least a six-nucleotide match to both a V gene segment and a J gene segment. Rearrangements were called productive when the CDR3 lacked stop codons and stayed in frame with V and J; all others were non-productive. CDR3 was defined by IMGT convention, running from the second conserved V-encoded cysteine to the conserved J-encoded phenylalanine. The earlier analysis of around 640 of the donors excluded sequences that lacked an unambiguous match to a single V gene segment. In an earlier analysis of 587 of the donors, a V segment was called functional when productive rearrangements were above 56.7%, and segregating when the standard deviation between donors exceeded 5%. A statistical classification framework was developed to diagnose cytomegalovirus status using the catalog of TCR beta chain sequences. In a later analysis, V and J genes were assigned by comparing TCR nucleotide sequences against IMGT/GENE-DB human TR gene sequences. The TCRdist pipeline was used in a later analysis to assign CDR3 sequences and most-parsimonious VDJ recombination scenarios. A later analysis defined each TCR beta chain by its CDR3 amino acid sequence plus V-gene family, and excluded reads lacking a unique V-gene family. To address suspected cross-contamination and a sequencing artifact, a later analysis removed over 500 highly shared, low-generation-probability nucleotide sequences. In a later analysis, a clonal expansion index for each public chain was calculated from normalized within-repertoire ranks of inferred template counts. Generation probabilities in a later analysis came from a VDJ recombination model fitted to out-of-frame rearrangements, and those results were checked against IGoR. Hypergeometric tests were used in a later analysis to score TCR-TCR, TCR-HLA and TCR-CMV co-occurrence, with a repertoire-size bias correction applied to the TCR pairs. A later analysis estimated false discovery rates by permuting HLA or CMV assignments 20 times. In a later analysis, co-occurring TCRs were grouped with DBSCAN, and TCRdist sequence similarity was added when clustering was performed within HLA-allele-positive subsets. Co-occurrence clustering excluded repertoires with fewer than 30,000 or more than 120,000 public chains, plus five with anomalous nucleotide sharing. Here the immuneACCESS table is served through TCRdb, limited to in-frame sequences with V and J called. Missing clones are a known gap in these copies; in checked studies unresolved V genes cover under half, and the rest lacks a known reason. That table furnishes V, J and clone size, whereas the DNA furnished D and trimming. Present in this sample are 190,000 or so clones, roughly four fifths of which were seen just once. 6.5% of the sample goes to the ten largest clones.

The germline V gene sets CDR1 to SGHAT and CDR2 to FQNNGV. Counted from cysteine to phenylalanine, this CDR3 has 15 amino acids. Just the 45-base CDR3 DNA is kept, in frame starting at base 1. Unmatched junction bases come to 8, with V trimmed by 5 bases and J by 5 bases. This clonotype originated in a woman between 50 and 59 years old in good health and CMV-seropositive. This chain joins TRBV11-2 to TRBJ1-4, with 7 middle bases fitting TRBD1. Sequenced sample: PBMCs. The sequence in DNA is TGTGCCAGCAGCCCCGCGGGACAGTTAAATGAAAAACTGTTTTTT. Its coded protein is CASSPAGQLNEKLFF.